This T cell receptor (beta chain) derives from a study of cytomegalovirus exposure and HLA in healthy donors. Findings and caveats of the study: Among the CMV-associated chains, a few were confirmed in vitro as specific for CMV antigens. A later analysis showed that HLA-associated TCR beta chains had undergone more clonal expansion than equally common others.

PCR involved 60 Vbeta and 13 Jbeta primers. TCRdb keeps only in-frame clones here, not all; method: immunoSEQ multiplex PCR. The table records 95,000 to 150,000 clones, around four fifths of them present only once. For this clone: The antigen remains undetermined.

Germline CDR1 SNHLY, CDR2 FYNNEI. Between the trimmed V and J ends, which lost 6 bases and 3 bases, there was a span of 15 bases. This CDR3 region has 15 residues. The sample comprised PBMCs. The J gene is TRBJ2-1, the V gene TRBV2; no clear D. This TCR derives from a woman between 40 and 55 years old in good health and CMV-seropositive. Here the CDR3 DNA reads TGTGCCAGCAGAGAGAGGCGGAAGGACTACAATGAGCAGTTCTTC. Translated: CASRERRKDYNEQFF.